A single sample is the source of the 23 T cell receptor beta chains below, sequenced in a study of CD8 T cells in Susac syndrome. The RNA input was roughly 0.45 to 1 ug, and it was reverse transcribed with random hexamers. TCRdb itself ran the immunoSEQ multiplex PCR reads through MiXCR, one entry per CDR3 protein. This table has about 120,000 distinct CDR3 sequences, around 93% appearing once. Sequencing was performed on CD8+ T cells from PBMCs. The receptors originated from a human donor in good health.

This clonotype is a singleton in its sample. The V and J genes are TRBV6-2 or TRBV6-3 and TRBJ2-7; D not certain. CDR1 and CDR2 from the germline V gene are MNHEY and SVGEGT. The V end lost 2 bases, the J end lost 4 bases, and 21 bases lay between the germline ends. This CDR3 comprises 17 residues. The CDR3 sequence is CASSYVIRSRQPYEQYF. The CDR3 nucleotides read TGTGCCAGCAGTTACGTGATTAGATCCAGACAACCTTACGAGCAGTACTTC.

The chain joins TRBV5-1 to TRBJ2-7; 8 positions match TRBD1. The V gene's germline CDR1 is SGHRS and CDR2 YFSETQ. The CDR3 totals 15 residues. V was clipped by 0 bases and J by 2 bases; unmatched bases: 4. CDR3 bases: TGCGCCAGCAGCTTGGAGGCGGACAGGGCCTACGAGCAGTACTTC. Translating it yields CASSLEADRAYEQYF.

V is TRBV20-1 and J is TRBJ2-7; TRBD2 is a possible D gene (6 bases). Germline CDR1 is DFQATT and CDR2 is SNEGSKA (reference sequence). Trimming shortened V by 0 bases and J by 5 bases, and 8 bases separated the two germline ends. This CDR3 contains 12 residues. For the CDR3, the DNA is TGCAGTGCTAGAGATGGGACTGACGAGCAGTACTTC. Residues: CSARDGTDEQYF.

The V call is TRBV9, the J call TRBJ2-2; D is uncertain. Trimming took off 0 bases at V and 6 bases at J, with 3 bases between the two ends. Germline V lookup: CDR1 SGDLS, CDR2 YYNGEE. CDR3 length equals 12 residues. As DNA, the CDR3 is TGTGCCAGCAGCGTAGCCGCCGGGGAGCTGTTTTTT. This gives the protein CASSVAAGELFF.

The chain employs TRBV20-1 and TRBJ2-1; 11 bases match TRBD1. This CDR3 is built from 20 residues. The V gene end was trimmed by 0 bases and the J gene end by 3 bases; junction bases not matched to a gene: 16. CDR1 is DFQATT and CDR2 is SNEGSKA in the germline V gene (reference sequence). The CDR3 DNA reads as TGCAGTGCTAGAGACTTAAAACGAGGGCTAGGGACAGGGGGCTACAATGAGCAGTTCTTC. Residues: CSARDLKRGLGTGGYNEQFF.

This chain joins TRBV18 and TRBJ2-1, with 8 positions matching TRBD1. Germline V CDR1 and CDR2: KGHSH, LQKENI. The CDR3 contains 15 residues. V lost 7 bases to trimming and J lost 4 bases; unmatched junction nucleotides: 9. CDR3 nucleotides: TGTGCCAGCTGTCTCTCCGGGACAGGATACAATGAGCAGTTCTTC. As protein: CASCLSGTGYNEQFF.

V and J are TRBV2 and TRBJ2-2, with D tentatively TRBD2 (5 bases). The CDR3 is made up of 11 amino acids. The V gene lost 7 bases and the J gene lost 10 bases, with 10 bases spanning the gap. Germline lookup yields CDR1 SNHLY and CDR2 FYNNEI. CDR3 loop: CASTIREELFF. Here the CDR3 DNA reads TGTGCCAGCACCATTCGGGAGGAGCTGTTTTTT.

The chain joins TRBV25-1 to TRBJ2-6, with a tentative D call TRBD1 (6 bases). The CDR3 contains 19 residues. CDR1 is MGHDK, CDR2 SYGVNS, per germline. V shed 8 bases and J shed 0 bases, with 23 bases lying between them. The CDR3 DNA reads TGTGCCAGCGGCCATCTAGGGGGACAAACCTTCTCTGGGGCCAACGTCCTGACTTTC. Translating gives CASGHLGGQTFSGANVLTF. The full variable domain, with the rest looked up from reference TRBV25-1 and TRBJ2-6, is EADIYQTPRYLVIGTGKKITLECSQTMGHDKMYWYQQDPGMELHLIHYSYGVNSTEKGDLSSESTVSRIRTEHFPLTLESARPSHTSQYLCASGHLGGQTFSGANVLTFGAGSRLTVL.

This chain joins TRBV28 and TRBJ1-1; 11 nucleotides line up with TRBD1. V lost 5 bases and J lost 1; bases outside the gene matches: 12. The germline V gene encodes CDR1 MDHEN and CDR2 SYDVKM. The CDR3 contains 18 residues. CDR3: CASSPYMDRGLTNTEAFF. The DNA for the CDR3 is TGTGCCAGCAGTCCCTACATGGACAGGGGGCTGACGAACACTGAAGCTTTCTTT.

The chain carries TRBV3-1 and TRBJ2-3; the D gene is possibly TRBD2 (6 bases). The CDR3 runs 16 residues. Germline loops: CDR1 LGHDT, CDR2 YNNKEL (reference sequence). V gave up 1 base and J gave up 5 bases, with 16 bases separating them. The CDR3 spells CASSQVVGGVGDTQYF. The CDR3 DNA reads TGTGCCAGCAGCCAAGTAGTCGGAGGGGTGGGAGATACGCAGTATTTT.

The J gene is TRBJ2-7, the V gene TRBV6-1; 7 nucleotides line up with TRBD1. V lost 3 bases to trimming and J lost 0 bases; unmatched junction nucleotides: 2. Germline V CDR1 and CDR2: MNHNS, SASEGT. This CDR3 spans 14 amino acids. CDR3 protein: CASSDTGASYEQYF. CDR3 DNA: TGTGCCAGCAGTGACACAGGGGCCTCCTACGAGCAGTACTTC.

This chain uses TRBV3-1 with TRBJ2-1; 12 bases align to TRBD2. V dropped 5 bases and J dropped 3; count of bases not matched to a gene: 5. CDR1 and CDR2 (germline): LGHDT, YNNKEL (reference sequence). This CDR3 comprises 16 residues. The CDR3 protein is CASSSPSGGVYNEQFF. CDR3 in DNA: TGTGCCAGCAGCTCCCCTAGCGGGGGGGTCTACAATGAGCAGTTCTTC.

This sequence joins TRBV14 and TRBJ1-3; TRBD1 matches at 8 bases. The CDR3 covers 18 residues. V shed 1 base, J shed 0 bases, and the junction held 8 bases outside the gene matches. Germline assignment: CDR1 SGHDN and CDR2 FVKESK. CDR3 coding DNA: TGTGCCAGCAGCCAAGGGTCATGGACAGGGAGCTCTGGAAACACCATATATTTT. It translates to CASSQGSWTGSSGNTIYF.

This clonotype occurred a few times. V and J are TRBV19 and TRBJ2-7, with D perhaps being TRBD1 or TRBD2 (5 bases each). There are 12 residues in the CDR3. V lost 6 bases, J lost 3 bases, and 9 bases lay in between. Germline V gives CDR1 LNHDA, CDR2 SQIVND (reference sequence). CDR3 in DNA: TGTGCCAGTAGCCCTGGGGGCTACGAGCAGTACTTC. Residues: CASSPGGYEQYF.

The chain couples TRBV29-1 to TRBJ1-1; D not resolved. V was trimmed by 8 bases and J by 4 bases, leaving 14 bases between them. There are 12 residues in the CDR3. Per the germline V gene, CDR1 is SQVTM and CDR2 is ANQGSEA. CDR3 residues: CSTHSGSTEAFF. The CDR3 nucleotides read TGCAGCACACACAGTGGGAGCACTGAAGCTTTCTTT.

CDR3 in amino acids: CASSLDPGGLMHEQYF. CDR3 sequence (DNA): TGTGCCAGCAGCTTAGATCCAGGGGGCCTCATGCACGAGCAGTACTTC. The chain uses TRBV7-8 and TRBJ2-7; 8 bases agree with TRBD1. V shed 1 base and J 5 bases; nucleotides not matched to a gene: 10. Germline CDR1 reads SGHVS; CDR2 reads FQNEAQ. The CDR3 sequence is 16 residues long.

The chain recombines TRBV19 with TRBJ2-7; 10 bases align to TRBD1. Germline CDR1 LNHDA, CDR2 SQIVND (reference sequence). The CDR3 loop spans 14 amino acids. V shed 3 bases and J 5 bases; nucleotides not matched to a gene: 4. The CDR3 nucleotides are TGTGCCAGTAGTATGGGACAGGGGATCGACGAGCAGTACTTC. Amino acids: CASSMGQGIDEQYF.

The CDR3, as DNA: TGTGCCAGCACCCATCGTGGGACAGGGAACATGAACACTGAAGCTTTCTTT. Its translation: CASTHRGTGNMNTEAFF. The chain uses TRBV6-1 and TRBJ1-1; 9 bases match TRBD1. J lost 0 bases, V lost 7 bases, and 12 bases had no gene match. This CDR3 is built from 17 residues. The germline CDR1 and CDR2 sequences are MNHNS and SASEGT.

This chain connects TRBV27 to TRBJ2-7; 9 bases align to TRBD2. Looked up from germline, CDR1 is MNHEY and CDR2 is SMNVEV (reference sequence). V lost 3 bases and J lost 2; bases outside the gene matches: 5. The CDR3 runs 15 residues. The CDR3 spells CASSFSSGVTYEQYF. CDR3 in DNA: TGTGCCAGCAGTTTTTCTAGCGGGGTTACCTACGAGCAGTACTTC.

The genes are TRBV2 and TRBJ2-1; 7 nucleotides line up with TRBD2. Germline CDR1 SNHLY, CDR2 FYNNEI. The CDR3 sequence is 10 residues long. Trimming at V came to 10 bases and at J to 9 bases, leaving 3 bases not matched to a gene. The chain's CDR3 is CATLAGEQFF. The CDR3 nucleotides read TGTGCCACCTTAGCGGGTGAGCAGTTCTTC.

This clonotype was observed once. The rearrangement uses TRBV6-2 or TRBV6-3 and TRBJ2-1; 14 bases match TRBD2. V gave up 8 bases and J gave up 7 bases; unmatched junction bases: 13. The CDR3 extends over 17 amino acids. Germline V gene lookup returns CDR1 MNHEY and CDR2 SVGEGT. The CDR3 DNA sequence: TGTGCCAGCGAACCACCGCCCGGGACTAGCGGGGGTAATGAGCAGTTCTTC. Its translation: CASEPPPGTSGGNEQFF.

V usage is TRBV29-1 and J usage is TRBJ2-7; maybe TRBD2 (6 bases). Trimming shortened V by 6 bases and J by 6 bases, and 18 bases separated the two germline ends. CDR1 is SQVTM and CDR2 is ANQGSEA in the germline V gene. The CDR3 contains 13 residues. CDR3 sequence (DNA): TGCAGCGTCTCCCTGGGGGTGGAGGGCGAGCAGTACTTC. Protein product: CSVSLGVEGEQYF.

The chain joins TRBV29-1 to TRBJ2-7; possible D gene TRBD2, 6 bases. Trimming pared 0 bases from V and 7 bases from J, leaving 19 bases between. There are 15 residues in the CDR3. CDR1 is SQVTM and CDR2 is ANQGSEA in the germline V gene. The CDR3 protein is CSVEEYPNPGREQYF. CDR3 DNA: TGCAGCGTTGAAGAGTACCCTAACCCGGGGAGGGAGCAGTACTTC.